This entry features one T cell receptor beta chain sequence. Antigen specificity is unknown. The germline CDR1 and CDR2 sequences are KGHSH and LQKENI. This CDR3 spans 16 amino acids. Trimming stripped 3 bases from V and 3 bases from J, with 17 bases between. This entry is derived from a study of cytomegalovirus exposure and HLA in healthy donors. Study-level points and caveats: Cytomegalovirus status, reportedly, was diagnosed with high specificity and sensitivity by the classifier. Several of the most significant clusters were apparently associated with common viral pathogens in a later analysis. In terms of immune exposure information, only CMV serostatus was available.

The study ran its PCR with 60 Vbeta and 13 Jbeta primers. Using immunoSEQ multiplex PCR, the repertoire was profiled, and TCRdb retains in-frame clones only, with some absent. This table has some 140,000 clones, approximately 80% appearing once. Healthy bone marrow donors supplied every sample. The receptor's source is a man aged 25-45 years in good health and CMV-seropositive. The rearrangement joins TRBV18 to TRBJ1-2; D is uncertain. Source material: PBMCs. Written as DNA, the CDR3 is TGTGCCAGCTCACCCGAGGCAGCCAGCGGCTACTATGGCTACACCTTC. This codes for CASSPEAASGYYGYTF.